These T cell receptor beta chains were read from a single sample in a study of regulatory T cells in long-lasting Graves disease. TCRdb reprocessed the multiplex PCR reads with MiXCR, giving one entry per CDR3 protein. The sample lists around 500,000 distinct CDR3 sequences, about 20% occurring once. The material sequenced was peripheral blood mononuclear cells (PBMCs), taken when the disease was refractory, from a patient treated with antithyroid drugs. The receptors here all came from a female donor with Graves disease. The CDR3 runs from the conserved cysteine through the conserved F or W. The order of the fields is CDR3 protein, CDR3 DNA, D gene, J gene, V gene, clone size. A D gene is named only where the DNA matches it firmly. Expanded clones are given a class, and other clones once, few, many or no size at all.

CDR3: CASSAQGTETQYF; DNA: TGTGCCAGCAGTGCCCAGGGGACCGAGACCCAGTACTTC; D: NA; J: TRBJ2-5; V: TRBV12-3/TRBV12-4; size: many
CDR3: CASSRGLSSYEQYF; DNA: TGTGCCAGCAGCCGCGGATTGAGCTCCTACGAGCAGTACTTC; D: NA; J: TRBJ2-7; V: TRBV2; size: many
CDR3: CASSPRQVTYEQYF; DNA: TGTGCCAGCAGCCCCCGACAGGTTACCTACGAGCAGTACTTC; D: NA; J: TRBJ2-7; V: TRBV9; size: NA
CDR3: CASSWASGYNEQFF; DNA: TGTGCCAGCAGTTGGGCTAGCGGTTACAATGAGCAGTTCTTC; D: TRBD2; J: TRBJ2-1; V: TRBV6-2/TRBV6-3; size: few
CDR3: CASSFQGPIKNIQYF; DNA: TGTGCCAGCAGTTTTCAGGGGCCTATCAAAAACATTCAGTACTTC; D: NA; J: TRBJ2-4; V: TRBV28; size: NA
CDR3: CASSSTGAGDLYEQYF; DNA: TGTGCCAGCAGCTCCACGGGGGCGGGAGACCTCTACGAGCAGTACTTC; D: NA; J: TRBJ2-7; V: TRBV5-4; size: NA
CDR3: CASSYSIGFRNSYEQYF; DNA: TGTGCCAGCAGTTACTCGATCGGGTTCAGAAACTCCTACGAGCAGTACTTC; D: NA; J: TRBJ2-7; V: TRBV6-5; size: many
CDR3: CASSVHRGAYNEQFF; DNA: TGTGCCAGCAGTGTCCACAGGGGTGCATACAATGAGCAGTTCTTC; D: TRBD1; J: TRBJ2-1; V: TRBV2; size: NA
CDR3: CASSLPAGGETQYF; DNA: TGTGCCAGCAGTTTACCAGCGGGAGGGGAGACCCAGTACTTC; D: TRBD2; J: TRBJ2-5; V: TRBV28; size: few
CDR3: CASSSQTLNTGELFF; DNA: TGCGCCAGCAGCTCGCAGACACTAAACACCGGGGAGCTGTTTTTT; D: NA; J: TRBJ2-2; V: TRBV5-1; size: NA
CDR3: CASSYVYEQYF; DNA: TGTGCCAGCAGCTACGTGTACGAGCAGTACTTC; D: NA; J: TRBJ2-7; V: TRBV6-5; size: many
CDR3: CASSPFRDWEGNTEAFF; DNA: TGCGCCAGCAGCCCCTTTCGGGACTGGGAAGGGAACACTGAAGCTTTCTTT; D: NA; J: TRBJ1-1; V: TRBV5-1; size: few
CDR3: CASSPGLAGFGTQYF; DNA: TGTGCCAGCTCGCCCGGACTAGCGGGATTTGGCACGCAGTATTTT; D: TRBD2; J: TRBJ2-3; V: TRBV11-1; size: NA
CDR3: CASSQPPGPRIYGYTF; DNA: TGCGCCAGCAGCCAACCCCCGGGACCGCGAATCTATGGCTACACCTTC; D: NA; J: TRBJ1-2; V: TRBV4-1; size: few
CDR3: CASSPGQSVLYEQYF; DNA: TGTGCCAGCAGTCCGGGACAGTCTGTCCTCTACGAGCAGTACTTC; D: TRBD1; J: TRBJ2-7; V: TRBV6-2/TRBV6-3; size: few
CDR3: CAFQADGYTF; DNA: TGTGCCTTCCAAGCGGATGGCTACACCTTC; D: NA; J: TRBJ1-2; V: TRBV30; size: few
CDR3: CASRLVPGGNTEAFF; DNA: TGTGCCAGCCGCCTCGTCCCGGGGGGGAACACTGAAGCTTTCTTT; D: NA; J: TRBJ1-1; V: TRBV19; size: few
CDR3: CASSPIARGDIQYF; DNA: TGTGCCAGCAGTCCGATCGCCCGCGGGGACATTCAGTACTTC; D: NA; J: TRBJ2-4; V: TRBV6-1; size: NA
CDR3: CASSRNIYRTLNTEAFF; DNA: TGTGCCAGCAGCCGAAATATATACAGGACCTTGAACACTGAAGCTTTCTTT; D: NA; J: TRBJ1-1; V: TRBV3-1; size: NA
CDR3: CASTNNWGGQPQHF; DNA: TGTGCCAGTACCAATAATTGGGGGGGTCAGCCCCAGCATTTT; D: NA; J: TRBJ1-5; V: TRBV19; size: NA
CDR3: CASRPDTIEAFF; DNA: TGTGCCAGCAGGCCGGACACTATTGAAGCTTTCTTT; D: NA; J: TRBJ1-1; V: TRBV27; size: few
CDR3: CASSQTANTEAFF; DNA: TGTGCCAGCAGCCAGACAGCTAACACTGAAGCTTTCTTT; D: NA; J: TRBJ1-1; V: TRBV27; size: many
CDR3: CAWSVGPFEAFF; DNA: TGTGCCTGGAGTGTAGGGCCGTTTGAAGCTTTCTTT; D: NA; J: TRBJ1-1; V: TRBV30; size: many
CDR3: CASSLNSGDYGYTF; DNA: TGTGCCAGCAGCTTAAACTCAGGGGACTATGGCTACACCTTC; D: NA; J: TRBJ1-2; V: TRBV7-9; size: NA
CDR3: CASSLGVEEGQPQHF; DNA: TGTGCCAGCAGTTTAGGGGTCGAGGAAGGACAGCCCCAGCATTTT; D: NA; J: TRBJ1-5; V: TRBV28; size: many
CDR3: CASSQDRTGGYQPQHF; DNA: TGTGCCAGCAGCCAAGATCGTACAGGGGGCTATCAGCCCCAGCATTTT; D: TRBD1; J: TRBJ1-5; V: TRBV3-1; size: NA
CDR3: CASSLYRAWTGELFF; DNA: TGCGCCAGCAGCCTATACAGGGCTTGGACCGGGGAGCTGTTTTTT; D: NA; J: TRBJ2-2; V: TRBV5-1; size: few
CDR3: CSAKARDRGRRTNEKLFF; DNA: TGCAGTGCTAAAGCCCGGGACAGGGGGCGCAGAACTAATGAAAAACTGTTTTTT; D: TRBD1; J: TRBJ1-4; V: TRBV20-1; size: many
CDR3: CASLAEVVLGEQYF; DNA: TGTGCCAGCCTAGCGGAAGTGGTACTCGGCGAGCAGTACTTC; D: TRBD2; J: TRBJ2-7; V: TRBV2; size: many
CDR3: CASSQGKVTSGIYEQYF; DNA: TGTGCCAGCAGCCAAGGAAAGGTGACTAGCGGGATCTACGAGCAGTACTTC; D: TRBD2; J: TRBJ2-7; V: TRBV3-1; size: NA
CDR3: CASSPRGLAGVNEQFF; DNA: TGTGCCAGCAGCCCGAGGGGACTAGCGGGAGTCAATGAGCAGTTCTTC; D: TRBD2; J: TRBJ2-1; V: TRBV13; size: few
CDR3: CAWSGDREGGYYGYTF; DNA: TGTGCCTGGAGTGGGGATCGGGAGGGTGGCTACTATGGCTACACCTTC; D: NA; J: TRBJ1-2; V: TRBV30; size: many
CDR3: CASSELNYEQYF; DNA: TGTGCCAGCAGTGAACTTAACTACGAGCAGTACTTC; D: NA; J: TRBJ2-7; V: TRBV25-1; size: few
CDR3: CASSSAGTGDHEQYF; DNA: TGTGCCAGCAGCTCCGCCGGGACAGGGGATCACGAGCAGTACTTC; D: TRBD1; J: TRBJ2-7; V: TRBV11-2; size: many
CDR3: CASRGWETQYF; DNA: TGTGCCAGCAGGGGGTGGGAGACCCAGTACTTC; D: NA; J: TRBJ2-5; V: TRBV11-2; size: few
CDR3: CASSENKEAGGYTF; DNA: TGTGCCAGCAGTGAAAACAAGGAAGCGGGAGGCTACACCTTC; D: NA; J: TRBJ1-2; V: TRBV6-1; size: many
CDR3: CASSLAGGASTEAFF; DNA: TGCGCCAGCAGCTTGGCCGGGGGGGCTAGCACTGAAGCTTTCTTT; D: NA; J: TRBJ1-1; V: TRBV5-1; size: many
CDR3: CASSLEGHSEAFF; DNA: TGTGCCAGCAGCTTAGAAGGGCACTCTGAAGCTTTCTTT; D: NA; J: TRBJ1-1; V: TRBV7-2; size: many
CDR3: CSVSTSSYEQYF; DNA: TGCAGCGTTAGTACCTCTTCCTACGAGCAGTACTTC; D: NA; J: TRBJ2-7; V: TRBV29-1; size: many
CDR3: CSVEDGGSGIVGEQYF; DNA: TGCAGCGTTGAAGATGGTGGGAGCGGGATTGTTGGTGAGCAGTACTTC; D: TRBD2; J: TRBJ2-7; V: TRBV29-1; size: NA
CDR3: CASSLGPALEAFF; DNA: TGTGCCAGCAGCTTAGGGCCGGCACTTGAAGCTTTCTTT; D: NA; J: TRBJ1-1; V: TRBV7-8; size: few
CDR3: CASRLDSNNSPLHF; DNA: TGTGCCAGCAGACTCGACAGTAATAATTCACCCCTCCACTTT; D: NA; J: TRBJ1-6; V: TRBV2; size: many
CDR3: CASSLPWTSYNEQFF; DNA: TGTGCCAGCAGCTTACCGTGGACCTCCTACAATGAGCAGTTCTTC; D: NA; J: TRBJ2-1; V: TRBV7-9; size: NA
CDR3: CATSETDTYNEQFF; DNA: TGTGCCACCAGTGAGACCGACACCTACAATGAGCAGTTCTTC; D: NA; J: TRBJ2-1; V: TRBV24-1; size: NA
CDR3: CASNPGQGGQPQHF; DNA: TGTGCCAGCAACCCCGGACAGGGCGGCCAGCCCCAGCATTTT; D: TRBD1; J: TRBJ1-5; V: TRBV7-8; size: NA
CDR3: CASSLVEGNYGYTF; DNA: TGTGCCAGCAGCTTGGTCGAGGGAAACTATGGCTACACCTTC; D: NA; J: TRBJ1-2; V: TRBV5-6; size: NA
CDR3: CASSTGTARWGYIQYF; DNA: TGTGCCAGCAGTACTGGGACGGCGAGGTGGGGGTACATTCAGTACTTC; D: NA; J: TRBJ2-4; V: TRBV6-2/TRBV6-3; size: many
CDR3: CASSYSYNEQFF; DNA: TGTGCCAGCAGCTACTCCTACAATGAGCAGTTCTTC; D: NA; J: TRBJ2-1; V: TRBV7-8; size: many
CDR3: CANTRPPSGNSPLHF; DNA: TGTGCCAACACTCGTCCCCCGTCGGGTAATTCACCCCTCCACTTT; D: NA; J: TRBJ1-6; V: TRBV2; size: NA
CDR3: CASSLEVGLSAEAFF; DNA: TGCGCCAGCAGCTTGGAAGTAGGTTTGAGCGCTGAAGCTTTCTTT; D: NA; J: TRBJ1-1; V: TRBV5-1; size: few
CDR3: CASALDITGELFF; DNA: TGCGCCAGCGCCTTGGATATTACCGGGGAGCTGTTTTTT; D: NA; J: TRBJ2-2; V: TRBV5-1; size: NA
CDR3: CASSPVHNSPPHF; DNA: TGTGCCAGCAGTCCCGTCCATAATTCACCCCCCCACTTT; D: NA; J: TRBJ1-6; V: TRBV25-1; size: NA
CDR3: CASATRGESYEQYF; DNA: TGTGCCAGCGCTACCCGCGGGGAATCCTACGAGCAGTACTTC; D: NA; J: TRBJ2-7; V: TRBV7-9; size: NA
CDR3: CSAKAGQETQYF; DNA: TGCAGTGCCAAAGCGGGACAAGAGACCCAGTACTTC; D: TRBD2; J: TRBJ2-5; V: TRBV20-1; size: NA
CDR3: CATSRPKGSSYEQYF; DNA: TGTGCCACCAGCAGACCGAAGGGCAGTTCCTACGAGCAGTACTTC; D: NA; J: TRBJ2-7; V: TRBV15; size: NA
CDR3: CSVGPTGGRETQYF; DNA: TGCAGCGTTGGCCCGACAGGGGGCAGGGAGACCCAGTACTTC; D: TRBD1; J: TRBJ2-5; V: TRBV29-1; size: few
CDR3: CASSYWGQGSGANVLTF; DNA: TGTGCCAGCAGTTACTGGGGACAGGGATCCGGGGCCAACGTCCTGACTTTC; D: TRBD1; J: TRBJ2-6; V: TRBV6-5; size: NA
CDR3: CASSPHGGGTPYEQYF; DNA: TGTGCCAGCAGCCCCCATGGGGGGGGTACCCCCTACGAGCAGTACTTC; D: TRBD2; J: TRBJ2-7; V: TRBV28; size: NA
CDR3: CASTVGGSDSPLHF; DNA: TGTGCCAGCACCGTAGGGGGGTCGGATTCACCCCTCCACTTT; D: NA; J: TRBJ1-6; V: TRBV27; size: few
CDR3: CASSQAGRAVSYEQYF; DNA: TGTGCCAGCTCACAAGCGGGCAGGGCCGTGAGCTACGAGCAGTACTTC; D: NA; J: TRBJ2-7; V: TRBV18; size: NA